This is a list of T cell receptor beta chains from one sample in a study of T cells in Graves' hyperthyroidism and ophthalmopathy. From the multiplex PCR reads, TCRdb called clonotypes with MiXCR, one entry per CDR3 protein. This table holds over 350,000 distinct CDR3 sequences, over 12% found once. The sample taken for sequencing was blood. The receptors derive from a man in his forties or fifties with Graves' ophthalmopathy. The CDR3 runs from the conserved cysteine through the conserved F or W. A D gene is named only where the DNA matches it firmly. Clone size is not always given. Where it is, it says once, few, many or a class for expanded clones.

>TRBJ1-2|many|.|TRBV12-3/TRBV12-4
CASRPQTANYGYTF
TGTGCCAGCAGACCCCAGACCGCGAACTATGGCTACACCTTC
>TRBJ2-7|many|TRBD2|TRBV5-1
CASSLVLAGNYEQYF
TGCGCCAGCAGCTTGGTACTAGCGGGGAACTACGAGCAGTACTTC
>TRBJ2-2|.|.|TRBV12-3/TRBV12-4
CASSETETNTGELFF
TGTGCCAGCAGTGAGACGGAAACGAACACCGGGGAGCTGTTTTTT
>TRBJ1-1|many|.|TRBV6-1
CASSEGRGIDLNTEAFF
TGTGCCAGCAGTGAAGGAAGAGGAATTGACCTGAACACTGAAGCTTTCTTT
>TRBJ2-7|many|.|TRBV11-3
CASSLVRGAYEQYF
TGTGCCAGCAGCTTAGTCAGGGGGGCCTACGAGCAGTACTTC
>TRBJ2-2|.|TRBD2|TRBV5-4
CASSRPGGSKTGELFF
TGTGCCAGCAGCCGCCCCGGGGGGTCAAAAACCGGGGAGCTGTTTTTT
>TRBJ2-3|many|TRBD2|TRBV4-2
CASSLIGPTSGSAPGTQYF
TGTGCCAGCAGCCTAATCGGGCCGACTAGCGGGAGTGCACCCGGTACGCAGTATTTT
>TRBJ1-2|many|.|TRBV5-1
CASSFGNGDYGYTF
TGCGCCAGCAGCTTCGGGAACGGGGACTATGGCTACACCTTC
>TRBJ2-1|.|.|TRBV6-1
CASWGYNEQFF
TGTGCCAGCTGGGGTTACAATGAGCAGTTCTTC
>TRBJ1-1|many|TRBD1|TRBV3-1
CASMLTGGAEAFF
TGTGCCAGCATGCTGACAGGGGGCGCCGAAGCTTTCTTT
>TRBJ1-1|many|.|TRBV10-1
CASSESRSTEAFF
TGCGCCAGCAGTGAGTCGAGGTCTACTGAAGCTTTCTTT
>TRBJ2-2|few|.|TRBV29-1
CSVVNTGELFF
TGCAGCGTTGTGAACACCGGGGAGCTGTTTTTT
>TRBJ2-7|many|.|TRBV7-4
CASSLETEYEQYF
TGTGCCAGCAGCTTAGAGACAGAGTACGAGCAGTACTTC
>TRBJ2-5|many|.|TRBV7-9
CASSSNSKETQYF
TGTGCCAGCAGCTCAAACAGTAAAGAGACCCAGTACTTC
>TRBJ1-5|.|.|TRBV28
CASRATQPQHF
TGTGCCAGCAGAGCTACTCAGCCCCAGCATTTT
>TRBJ2-7|many|TRBD1|TRBV28
CAVTGTGHRVEQYF
TGTGCCGTCACGGGGACAGGGCATCGAGTCGAGCAGTACTTC
>TRBJ1-5|many|.|TRBV6-1
CASSVLGGAGQPQHF
TGTGCCAGCAGTGTACTTGGTGGGGCTGGGCAGCCCCAGCATTTT
>TRBJ2-7|many|TRBD2|TRBV11-2
CASSLGISGGGYEQYF
TGTGCCAGCAGCTTAGGTATTAGCGGGGGTGGGTACGAGCAGTACTTC
>TRBJ2-7|many|.|TRBV20-1
CSASISSGQNTVQYF
TGCAGTGCTAGTATCTCTTCTGGGCAGAATACGGTGCAGTACTTC
>TRBJ2-2|few|TRBD2|TRBV7-9
CASRYMRLAGDTGELFF
TGTGCCAGCAGATACATGAGACTAGCGGGTGACACCGGGGAGCTGTTTTTT
>TRBJ2-3|many|TRBD2|TRBV12-3/TRBV12-4
CASSFGLSGTRSTDTQYF
TGTGCCAGCAGTTTTGGGCTCAGCGGGACGCGAAGCACAGATACGCAGTATTTT
>TRBJ2-7|many|TRBD2|TRBV10-2
CASGREEKYEQYF
TGCGCCAGCGGGCGGGAGGAAAAGTACGAGCAGTACTTC
>TRBJ2-2|few|TRBD2|TRBV6-1
CASSYGTSGTGELFF
TGTGCCAGCAGTTATGGGACTAGCGGGACGGGGGAGCTGTTTTTT
>TRBJ2-1|many|.|TRBV7-2
CASRSSIGSNEQFF
TGTGCCAGCAGAAGCTCAATAGGGAGCAATGAGCAGTTCTTC
>TRBJ2-7|.|TRBD2|TRBV12-5
CASGLSLAGEYEQYF
TGTGCTAGTGGTTTGTCCCTAGCGGGAGAATACGAGCAGTACTTC
>TRBJ2-6|.|.|TRBV7-9
CASSPITSGANVLTF
TGTGCCAGCAGCCCAATTACTTCTGGGGCCAACGTCCTGACTTTC
>TRBJ2-5|once|.|TRBV11-3
CASTQGVRGQTIRETQYF
TGTGCCAGCACACAAGGCGTTAGGGGACAAACCATCCGAGAGACCCAGTACTTC
>TRBJ2-7|few|TRBD2|TRBV30
CAWSQGLAGAYEQYF
TGTGCCTGGAGCCAAGGCCTAGCGGGAGCCTACGAGCAGTACTTC
>TRBJ2-2|many|.|TRBV4-2
CASSQDLNHVGNTGELFF
TGTGCCAGCAGCCAAGATTTGAATCACGTCGGCAACACCGGGGAGCTGTTTTTT
>TRBJ2-1|.|TRBD2|TRBV6-1
CATCQSGGNEQFF
TGTGCCACCTGCCAATCGGGGGGCAATGAGCAGTTCTTC
>TRBJ2-2|many|.|TRBV7-9
CASSLRLTGELFF
TGTGCCAGCAGCCTGAGACTCACCGGGGAGCTGTTTTTT
>TRBJ2-1|many|TRBD2|TRBV30
CAWSVGGGPVEQFF
TGTGCCTGGAGTGTCGGGGGAGGGCCCGTTGAGCAGTTCTTC
>TRBJ1-5|many|.|TRBV3-1
CASSQRTGGSRNQPQHF
TGTGCCAGCAGCCAGAGAACTGGGGGGTCCCGCAATCAGCCCCAGCATTTT
>TRBJ2-7|few|TRBD1|TRBV18
CASSPNRDSRQYF
TGTGCCAGCTCACCAAACCGGGACAGTCGGCAGTACTTC
>TRBJ2-2|many|.|TRBV6-1
CASSRSSLGELFF
TGTGCCAGCAGTCGTAGCTCGTTGGGGGAGCTGTTTTTT
>TRBJ1-3|many|.|TRBV6-5
CASSYSSSGTGNTIYF
TGTGCCAGCAGTTACTCAAGTTCTGGAACTGGAAACACCATATATTTT
>TRBJ2-5|few|TRBD2|TRBV12-5
CASGLSTSGNKYF
TGTGCTAGTGGTTTGAGCACTAGCGGTAATAAGTACTTC
>TRBJ2-7|.|.|TRBV4-1
CASSQDWRVYEQYF
TGCGCCAGCAGCCAAGATTGGCGGGTCTACGAGCAGTACTTC
>TRBJ2-7|.|.|TRBV24-1
CASRAPYEQYF
TGTGCCTCCAGGGCCCCCTACGAGCAGTACTTC
>TRBJ2-7|many|.|TRBV18
CASSPKEVAYEQYF
TGTGCCAGCTCACCAAAGGAGGTGGCGTACGAGCAGTACTTC
>TRBJ2-4|.|.|TRBV12-3/TRBV12-4
CASTRRDIQYF
TGTGCCAGCACCCGGCGCGACATTCAGTACTTC
>TRBJ2-7|many|TRBD2|TRBV7-2
CASSLGGGPAYEQYF
TGTGCCAGCAGCTTAGGCGGGGGACCTGCCTACGAGCAGTACTTC
>TRBJ2-2|.|.|TRBV3-1
CASSQEGWGRITGELFF
TGTGCCAGCAGCCAGGAAGGGTGGGGGCGGATCACCGGGGAGCTGTTTTTT
>TRBJ1-2|many|TRBD1|TRBV7-9
CASSQGQGPGYTF
TGTGCCAGCAGCCAGGGACAGGGGCCTGGCTACACCTTC
>TRBJ2-6|few|TRBD1|TRBV20-1
CSDATRDRGSGANVLTF
TGCAGTGACGCGACCCGGGACAGGGGATCTGGGGCCAACGTCCTGACTTTC
>TRBJ2-1|.|TRBD2|TRBV7-9
CASSQPSGRRNNEQFF
TGTGCCAGCAGCCAACCTAGCGGGAGGAGGAACAATGAGCAGTTCTTC
>TRBJ1-1|many|TRBD1|TRBV19
CASSTQTGAMNTEAFF
TGTGCCAGTAGTACGCAGACAGGGGCAATGAACACTGAAGCTTTCTTT
>TRBJ2-2|.|.|TRBV20-1
CSAMVGSGTGELFF
TGCAGTGCTATGGTCGGGTCGGGCACCGGGGAGCTGTTTTTT
>TRBJ1-3|many|TRBD1|TRBV18
CASSTGTGMSGNTIYF
TGTGCCAGCTCAACCGGGACAGGGATGTCTGGAAACACCATATATTTT